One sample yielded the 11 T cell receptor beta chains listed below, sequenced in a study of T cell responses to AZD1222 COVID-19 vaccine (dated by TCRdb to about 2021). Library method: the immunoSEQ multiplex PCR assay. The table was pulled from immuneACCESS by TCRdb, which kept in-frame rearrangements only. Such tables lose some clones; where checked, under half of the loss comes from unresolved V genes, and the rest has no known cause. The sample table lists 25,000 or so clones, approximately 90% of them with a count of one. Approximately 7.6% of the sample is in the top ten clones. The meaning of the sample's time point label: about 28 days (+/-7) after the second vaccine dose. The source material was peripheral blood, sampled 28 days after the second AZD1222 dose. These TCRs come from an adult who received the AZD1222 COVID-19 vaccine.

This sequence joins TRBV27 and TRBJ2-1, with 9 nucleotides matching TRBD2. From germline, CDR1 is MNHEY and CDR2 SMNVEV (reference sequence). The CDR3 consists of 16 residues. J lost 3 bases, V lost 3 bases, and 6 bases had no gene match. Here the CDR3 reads CASSFGSSGGYNEQFF. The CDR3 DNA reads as TGTGCCAGCAGTTTTGGAAGTAGCGGGGGCTACAATGAGCAGTTCTTC.

DNA of the CDR3: TGTGCCAGCAGTTATGGGGGCTCTGGAAACACCATATATTTT. Translation gives CASSYGGSGNTIYF. The chain links TRBV6-5 to TRBJ1-3; possible D gene TRBD1, 5 bases. Per germline, CDR1 MNHEY and CDR2 SVGAGI. This CDR3 region has 14 residues. Trimming removed 3 bases at V and 0 bases at J, with 6 bases between.

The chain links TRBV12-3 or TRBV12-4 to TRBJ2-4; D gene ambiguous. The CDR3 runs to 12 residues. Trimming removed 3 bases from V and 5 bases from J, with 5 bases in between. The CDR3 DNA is TGTGCCAGCAGTTTTGGGCAAAACATTCAGTACTTC. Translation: CASSFGQNIQYF.

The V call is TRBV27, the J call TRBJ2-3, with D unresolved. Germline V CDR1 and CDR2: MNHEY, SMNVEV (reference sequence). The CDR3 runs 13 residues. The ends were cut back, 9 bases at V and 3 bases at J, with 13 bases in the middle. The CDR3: CASHTAATDTQYF. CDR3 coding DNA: TGTGCCAGTCACACGGCCGCAACAGATACGCAGTATTTT.

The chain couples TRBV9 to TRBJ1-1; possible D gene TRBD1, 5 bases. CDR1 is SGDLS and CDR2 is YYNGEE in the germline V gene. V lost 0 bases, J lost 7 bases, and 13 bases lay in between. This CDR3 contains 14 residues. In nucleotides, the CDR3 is TGTGCCAGCAGCGTAGATGGGGCGCGGGGTGAAGCTTTCTTT. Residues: CASSVDGARGEAFF.

Written as DNA, the CDR3 is TGCGCCAGCAGCTTAGGACAATATGGCTACACCTTC. Residues: CASSLGQYGYTF. The genes are TRBV5-1 and TRBJ1-2; TRBD1 might be the D (5 bases). The CDR3 extends over 12 amino acids. CDR1 SGHRS and CDR2 YFSETQ come from the germline V gene. V was cut by 2 bases and J by 5 bases, with 7 bases left in between. Complete variable domain (other parts from reference TRBV5-1 and TRBJ1-2): KAGVTQTPRYLIKTRGQQVTLSCSPISGHRSVSWYQQTPGQGLQFLFEYFSETQRNKGNFPGRFSGRQFSNSRSEMNVSTLELGDSALYLCASSLGQYGYTFGSGTRLTVV.

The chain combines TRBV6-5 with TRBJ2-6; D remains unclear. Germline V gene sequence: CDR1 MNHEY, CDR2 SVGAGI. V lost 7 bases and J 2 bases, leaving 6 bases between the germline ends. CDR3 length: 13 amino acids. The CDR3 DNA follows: TGTGCCAGCACTGGGACTGGGGCCAACGTCCTGACTTTC. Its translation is CASTGTGANVLTF.

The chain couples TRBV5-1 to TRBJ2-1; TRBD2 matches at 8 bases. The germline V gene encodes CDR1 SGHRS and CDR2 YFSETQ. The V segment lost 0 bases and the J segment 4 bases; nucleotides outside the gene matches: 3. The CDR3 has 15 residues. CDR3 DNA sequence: TGCGCCAGCAGCTTGGCGGTAGCGGGGTACAATGAGCAGTTCTTC. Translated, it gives CASSLAVAGYNEQFF.

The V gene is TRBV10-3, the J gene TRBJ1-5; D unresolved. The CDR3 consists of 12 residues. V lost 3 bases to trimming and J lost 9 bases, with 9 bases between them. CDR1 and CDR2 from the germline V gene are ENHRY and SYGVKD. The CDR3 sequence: CAISDQQRPQHF. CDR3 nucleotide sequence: TGTGCCATCAGTGATCAACAGCGGCCCCAGCATTTT.

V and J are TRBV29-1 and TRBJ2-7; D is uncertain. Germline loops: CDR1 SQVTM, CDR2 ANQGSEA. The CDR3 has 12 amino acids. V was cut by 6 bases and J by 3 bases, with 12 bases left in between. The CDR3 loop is CSVAELNYEQYF. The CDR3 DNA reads TGCAGCGTGGCAGAATTAAACTACGAGCAGTACTTC.

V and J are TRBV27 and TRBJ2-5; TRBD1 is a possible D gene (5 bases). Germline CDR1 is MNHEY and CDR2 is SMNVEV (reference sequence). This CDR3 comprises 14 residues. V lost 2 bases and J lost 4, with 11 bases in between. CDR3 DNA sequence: TGTGCCAGCAGTTTAGGGCAGGGAAGAGAGACCCAGTACTTC. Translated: CASSLGQGRETQYF.